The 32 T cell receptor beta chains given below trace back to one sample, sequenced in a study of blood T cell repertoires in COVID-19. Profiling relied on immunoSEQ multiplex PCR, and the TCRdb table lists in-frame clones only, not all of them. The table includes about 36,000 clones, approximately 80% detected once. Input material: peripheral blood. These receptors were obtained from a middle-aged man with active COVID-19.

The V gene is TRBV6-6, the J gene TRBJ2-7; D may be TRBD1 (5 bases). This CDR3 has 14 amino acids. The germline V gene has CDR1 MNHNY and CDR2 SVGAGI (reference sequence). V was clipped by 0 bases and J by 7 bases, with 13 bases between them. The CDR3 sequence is CASSYSEQAREQYF. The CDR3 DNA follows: TGTGCCAGCAGTTACTCGGAACAGGCCCGGGAGCAGTACTTC.

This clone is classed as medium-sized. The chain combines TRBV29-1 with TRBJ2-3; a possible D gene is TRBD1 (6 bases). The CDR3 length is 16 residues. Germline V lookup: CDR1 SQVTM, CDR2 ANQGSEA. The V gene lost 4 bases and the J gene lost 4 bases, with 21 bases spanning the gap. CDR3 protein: CSVVLGGHGGADTQYF. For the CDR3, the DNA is TGCAGCGTTGTGTTAGGGGGACATGGGGGCGCAGATACGCAGTATTTT.

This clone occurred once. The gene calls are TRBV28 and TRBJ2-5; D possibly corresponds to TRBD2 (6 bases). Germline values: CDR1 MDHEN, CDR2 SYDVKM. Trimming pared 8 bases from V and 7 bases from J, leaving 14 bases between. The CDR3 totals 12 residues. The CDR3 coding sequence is TGTGCCAGCCTGACTAGGGAAGGGACCCAGTACTTC. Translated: CASLTREGTQYF.

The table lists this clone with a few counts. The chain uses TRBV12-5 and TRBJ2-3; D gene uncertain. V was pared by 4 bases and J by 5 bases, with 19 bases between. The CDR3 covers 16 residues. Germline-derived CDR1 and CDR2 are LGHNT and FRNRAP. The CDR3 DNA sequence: TGTGCTAGTGGTTCCCCGCCTTTTTGGAGCTTAGATACGCAGTATTTT. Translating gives CASGSPPFWSLDTQYF. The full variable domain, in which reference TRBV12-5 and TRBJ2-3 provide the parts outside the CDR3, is DARVTQTPRHKVTEMGQEVTMRCQPILGHNTVFWYRQTMMQGLELLAYFRNRAPLDDSGMPKDRFSAEMPDATLATLKIQPSEPRDSAVYFCASGSPPFWSLDTQYFGPGTRLTVL.

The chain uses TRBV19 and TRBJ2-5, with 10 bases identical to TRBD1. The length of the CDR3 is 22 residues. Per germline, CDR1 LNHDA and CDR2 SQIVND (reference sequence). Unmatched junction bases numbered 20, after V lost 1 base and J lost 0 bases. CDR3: CASSIGRDRGFKKAADQETQYF. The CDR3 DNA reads TGTGCCAGTAGTATAGGACGGGACAGGGGTTTTAAGAAGGCGGCGGACCAAGAGACCCAGTACTTC.

The CDR3 reads CASSLSGGDRWSEQYF. CDR3 sequence (DNA): TGTGCCAGCAGTTTATCTGGGGGGGACAGGTGGAGCGAGCAGTACTTC. The chain has TRBV27 and TRBJ2-7, with D perhaps matching TRBD1 (8 bases). V lost 0 bases, J lost 6 bases, and 18 bases lay in between. The germline V gene encodes CDR1 MNHEY and CDR2 SMNVEV (reference sequence). The CDR3 has 16 residues.

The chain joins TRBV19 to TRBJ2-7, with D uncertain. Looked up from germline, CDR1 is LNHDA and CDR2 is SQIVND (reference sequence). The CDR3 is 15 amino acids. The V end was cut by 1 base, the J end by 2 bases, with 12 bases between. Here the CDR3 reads CASSIAGFVPYEQYF. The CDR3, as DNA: TGTGCCAGTAGTATAGCGGGTTTCGTCCCCTACGAGCAGTACTTC.

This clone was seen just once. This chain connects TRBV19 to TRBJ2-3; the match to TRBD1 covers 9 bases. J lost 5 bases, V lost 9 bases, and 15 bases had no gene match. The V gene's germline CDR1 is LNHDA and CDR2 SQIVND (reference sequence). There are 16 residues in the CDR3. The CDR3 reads CASLPKTGGFQDTQYF. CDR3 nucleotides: TGTGCCAGCCTACCAAAGACAGGGGGTTTCCAAGATACGCAGTATTTT.

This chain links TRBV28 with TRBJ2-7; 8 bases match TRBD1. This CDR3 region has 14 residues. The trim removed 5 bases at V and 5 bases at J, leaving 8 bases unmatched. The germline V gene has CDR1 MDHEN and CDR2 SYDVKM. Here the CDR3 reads CASSPLDRDHEQYF. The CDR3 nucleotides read TGTGCCAGCAGTCCCTTGGACAGGGACCACGAGCAGTACTTC.

The CDR3 is CSVSGTGDGYTF. The CDR3 nucleotides read TGCAGCGTCTCCGGGACAGGGGATGGCTACACCTTC. The chain is built from TRBV29-1 and TRBJ1-2; TRBD1 agrees at 10 bases. CDR1 SQVTM and CDR2 ANQGSEA come from the germline V gene. CDR3 length: 12 residues. Unmatched junction bases numbered 4, after V lost 6 bases and J lost 6 bases.

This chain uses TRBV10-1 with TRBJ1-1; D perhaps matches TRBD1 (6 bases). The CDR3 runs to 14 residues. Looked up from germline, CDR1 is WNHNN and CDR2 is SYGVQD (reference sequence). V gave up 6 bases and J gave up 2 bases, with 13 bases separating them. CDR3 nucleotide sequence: TGCGCCAGCAGGAGGGGGGGAGCCAACACTGAAGCTTTCTTT. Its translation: CASRRGGANTEAFF.

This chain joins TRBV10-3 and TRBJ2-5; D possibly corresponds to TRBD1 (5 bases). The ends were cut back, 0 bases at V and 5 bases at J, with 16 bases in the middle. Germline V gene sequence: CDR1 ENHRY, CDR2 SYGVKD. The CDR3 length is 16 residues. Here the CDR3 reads CAISESGPGYGETQYF. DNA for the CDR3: TGTGCCATCAGTGAGTCGGGCCCAGGGTACGGGGAGACCCAGTACTTC.

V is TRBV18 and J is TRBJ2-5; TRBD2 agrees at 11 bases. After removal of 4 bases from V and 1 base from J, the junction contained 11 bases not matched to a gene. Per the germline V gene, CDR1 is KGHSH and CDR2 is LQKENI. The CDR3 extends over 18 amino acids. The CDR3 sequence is CASSHLLTSGDPQETQYF. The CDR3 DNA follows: TGTGCCAGCTCACACCTCCTGACTAGCGGGGACCCCCAAGAGACCCAGTACTTC.

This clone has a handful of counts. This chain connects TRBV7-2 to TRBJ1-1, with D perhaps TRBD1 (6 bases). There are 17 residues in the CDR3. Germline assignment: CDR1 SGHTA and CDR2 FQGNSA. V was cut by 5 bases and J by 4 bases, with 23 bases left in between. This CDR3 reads CASSPLQGSMLSTEAFF. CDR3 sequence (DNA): TGTGCCAGCAGCCCACTACAGGGTAGTATGTTGAGCACTGAAGCTTTCTTT.

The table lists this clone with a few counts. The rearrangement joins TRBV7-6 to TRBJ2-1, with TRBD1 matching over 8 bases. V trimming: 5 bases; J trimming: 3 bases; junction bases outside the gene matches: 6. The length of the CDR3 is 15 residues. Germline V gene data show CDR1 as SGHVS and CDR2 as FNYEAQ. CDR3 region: CASSPRQGYYNEQFF. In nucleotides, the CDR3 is TGTGCCAGCAGCCCTAGACAGGGGTACTACAATGAGCAGTTCTTC. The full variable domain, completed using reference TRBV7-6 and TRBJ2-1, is GAGVSQSPRYKVTKRGQDVALRCDPISGHVSLYWYRQALGQGPEFLTYFNYEAQQDKSGLPNDRFSAERPEGSISTLTIQRTEQRDSAMYRCASSPRQGYYNEQFFGPGTRLTVL.

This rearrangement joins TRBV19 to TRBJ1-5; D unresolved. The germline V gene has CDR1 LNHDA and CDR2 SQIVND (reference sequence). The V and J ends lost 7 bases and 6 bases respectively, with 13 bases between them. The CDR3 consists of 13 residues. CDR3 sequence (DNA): TGTGCCAGTAAACCCCTAAGTGGTCAGCCCCAGCATTTT. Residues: CASKPLSGQPQHF.

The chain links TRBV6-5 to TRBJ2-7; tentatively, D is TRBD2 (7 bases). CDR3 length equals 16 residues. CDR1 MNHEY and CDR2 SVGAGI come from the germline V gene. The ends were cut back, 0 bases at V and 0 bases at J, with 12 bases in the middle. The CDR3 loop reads CASSYSVGGASYEQYF. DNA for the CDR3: TGTGCCAGCAGTTACTCGGTGGGGGGGGCCTCCTACGAGCAGTACTTC.

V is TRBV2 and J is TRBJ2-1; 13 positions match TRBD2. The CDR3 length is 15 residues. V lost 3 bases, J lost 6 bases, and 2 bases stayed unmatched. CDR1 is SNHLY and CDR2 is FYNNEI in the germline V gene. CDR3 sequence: CASSDTSGGANEQFF. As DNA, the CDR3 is TGTGCCAGCAGTGACACTAGCGGGGGGGCCAATGAGCAGTTCTTC.

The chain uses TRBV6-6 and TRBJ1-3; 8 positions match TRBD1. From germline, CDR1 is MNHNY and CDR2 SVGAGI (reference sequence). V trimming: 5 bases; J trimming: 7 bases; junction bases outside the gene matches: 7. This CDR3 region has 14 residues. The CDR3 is CASSQTGEGNTIYF. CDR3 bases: TGTGCCAGCAGTCAGACAGGGGAAGGGAACACCATATATTTT.

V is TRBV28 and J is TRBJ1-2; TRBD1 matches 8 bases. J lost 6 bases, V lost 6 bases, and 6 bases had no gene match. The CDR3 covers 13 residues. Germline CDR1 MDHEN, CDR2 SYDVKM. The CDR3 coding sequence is TGTGCCAGCAGAAGGTCAGGGGGCGATGGCTACACCTTC. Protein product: CASRRSGGDGYTF.

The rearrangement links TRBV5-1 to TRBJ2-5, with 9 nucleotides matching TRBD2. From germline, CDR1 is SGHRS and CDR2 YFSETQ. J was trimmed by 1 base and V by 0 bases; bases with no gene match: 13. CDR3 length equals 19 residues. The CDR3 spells CASSLAGLAGTSVQETQYF. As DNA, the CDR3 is TGCGCCAGCAGCTTGGCCGGGCTAGCGGGGACCTCCGTCCAAGAGACCCAGTACTTC.

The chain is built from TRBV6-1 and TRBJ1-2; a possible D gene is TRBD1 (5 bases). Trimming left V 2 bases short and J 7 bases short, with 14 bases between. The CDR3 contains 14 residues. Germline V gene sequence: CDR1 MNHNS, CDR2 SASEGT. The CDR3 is CASSEYAQGLGYTF. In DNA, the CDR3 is TGTGCCAGCAGTGAATACGCCCAGGGACTTGGCTACACCTTC.

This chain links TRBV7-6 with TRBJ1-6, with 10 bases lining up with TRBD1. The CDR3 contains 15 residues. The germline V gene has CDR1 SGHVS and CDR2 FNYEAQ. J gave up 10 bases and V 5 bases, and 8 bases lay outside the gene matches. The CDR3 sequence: CASSDRDRGGSPLHF. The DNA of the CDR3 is TGTGCCAGCAGCGACAGGGACAGGGGCGGGTCACCCCTCCACTTT.

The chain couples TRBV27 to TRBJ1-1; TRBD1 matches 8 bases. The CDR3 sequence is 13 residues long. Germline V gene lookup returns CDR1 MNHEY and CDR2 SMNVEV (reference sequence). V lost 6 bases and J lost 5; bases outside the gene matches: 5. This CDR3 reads CASRPNRGTEAFF. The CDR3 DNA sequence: TGTGCCAGCAGACCCAACAGGGGGACTGAAGCTTTCTTT.

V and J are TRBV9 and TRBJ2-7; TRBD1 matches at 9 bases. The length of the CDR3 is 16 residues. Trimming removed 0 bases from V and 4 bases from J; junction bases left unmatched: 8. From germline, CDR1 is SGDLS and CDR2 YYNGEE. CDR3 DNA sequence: TGTGCCAGCAGCGTAGCTTGGGGGACAGGGTTTTACGAGCAGTACTTC. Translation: CASSVAWGTGFYEQYF.

The CDR3 DNA reads TGCAGCGTTGTGAGGGGGCCCGGCGGGGAGCTGTTTTTT. It yields the protein CSVVRGPGGELFF. The chain uses TRBV29-1 and TRBJ2-2; TRBD1 agrees at 7 bases. With V trimmed by 4 bases and J by 7 bases, 6 bases remained unmatched. The CDR3 loop spans 13 amino acids. Germline V gene data show CDR1 as SQVTM and CDR2 as ANQGSEA.

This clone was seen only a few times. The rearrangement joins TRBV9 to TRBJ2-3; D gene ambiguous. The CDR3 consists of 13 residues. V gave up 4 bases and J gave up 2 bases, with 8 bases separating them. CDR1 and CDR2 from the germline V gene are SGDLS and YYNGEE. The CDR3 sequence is CASSYRFTDTQYF. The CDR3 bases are TGTGCCAGCAGCTACCGGTTCACAGATACGCAGTATTTT.

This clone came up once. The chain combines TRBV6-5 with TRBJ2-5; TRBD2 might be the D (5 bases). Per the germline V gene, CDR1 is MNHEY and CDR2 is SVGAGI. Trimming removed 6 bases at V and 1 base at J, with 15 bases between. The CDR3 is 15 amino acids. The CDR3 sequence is CASSSGPTTQETQYF. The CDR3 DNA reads TGTGCCAGCAGCAGCGGCCCGACAACCCAAGAGACCCAGTACTTC.

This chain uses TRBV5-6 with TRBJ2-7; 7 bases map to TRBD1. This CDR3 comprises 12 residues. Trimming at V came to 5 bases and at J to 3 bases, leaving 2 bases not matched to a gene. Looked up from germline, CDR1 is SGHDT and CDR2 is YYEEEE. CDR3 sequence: CASRRQGYEQYF. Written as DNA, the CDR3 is TGTGCCAGCAGACGACAGGGCTACGAGCAGTACTTC. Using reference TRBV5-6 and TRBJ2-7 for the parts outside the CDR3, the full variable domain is DAGVTQSPTHLIKTRGQQVTLRCSPKSGHDTVSWYQQALGQGPQFIFQYYEEEERQRGNFPDRFSGHQFPNYSSELNVNALLLGDSALYLCASRRQGYEQYFGPGTRLTVT.

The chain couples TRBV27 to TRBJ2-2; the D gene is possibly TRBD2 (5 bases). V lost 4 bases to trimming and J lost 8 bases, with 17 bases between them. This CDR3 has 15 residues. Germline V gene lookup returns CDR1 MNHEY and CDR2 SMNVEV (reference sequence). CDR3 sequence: CASSSREPPQGELFF. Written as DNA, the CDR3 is TGTGCCAGCAGTTCCCGGGAACCCCCTCAGGGGGAGCTGTTTTTT.

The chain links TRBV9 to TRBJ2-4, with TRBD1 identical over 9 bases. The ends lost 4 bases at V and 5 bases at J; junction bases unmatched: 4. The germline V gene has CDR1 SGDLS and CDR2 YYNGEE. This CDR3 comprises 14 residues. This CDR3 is CASSRTGEENIQYF. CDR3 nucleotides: TGTGCCAGCAGCCGGACAGGGGAGGAAAACATTCAGTACTTC.

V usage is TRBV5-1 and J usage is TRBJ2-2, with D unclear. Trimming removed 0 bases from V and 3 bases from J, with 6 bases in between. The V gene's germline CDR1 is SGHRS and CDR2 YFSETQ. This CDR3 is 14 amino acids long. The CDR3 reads CASSLDSYTGELFF. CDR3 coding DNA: TGCGCCAGCAGCTTGGACAGCTACACCGGGGAGCTGTTTTTT.